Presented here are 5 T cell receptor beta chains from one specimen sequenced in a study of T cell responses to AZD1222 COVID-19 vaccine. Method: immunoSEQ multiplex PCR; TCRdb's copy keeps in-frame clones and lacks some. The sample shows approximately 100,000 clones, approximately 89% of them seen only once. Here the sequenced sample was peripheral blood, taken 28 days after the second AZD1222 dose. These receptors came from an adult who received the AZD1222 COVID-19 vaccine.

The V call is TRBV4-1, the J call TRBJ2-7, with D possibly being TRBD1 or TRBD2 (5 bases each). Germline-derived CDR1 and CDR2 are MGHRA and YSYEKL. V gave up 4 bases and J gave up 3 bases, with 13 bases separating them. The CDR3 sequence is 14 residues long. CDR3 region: CASSRGNQNYEQYF. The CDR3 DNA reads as TGCGCCAGCAGCCGGGGGAATCAAAACTACGAGCAGTACTTC.

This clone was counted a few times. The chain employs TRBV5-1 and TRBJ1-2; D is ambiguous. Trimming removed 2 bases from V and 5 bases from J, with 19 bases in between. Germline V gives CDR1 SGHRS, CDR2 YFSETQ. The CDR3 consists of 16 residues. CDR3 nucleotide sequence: TGCGCCAGCAGCTTTCTTGGGGAAAACAGAGATTATGGCTACACCTTC. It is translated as CASSFLGENRDYGYTF.

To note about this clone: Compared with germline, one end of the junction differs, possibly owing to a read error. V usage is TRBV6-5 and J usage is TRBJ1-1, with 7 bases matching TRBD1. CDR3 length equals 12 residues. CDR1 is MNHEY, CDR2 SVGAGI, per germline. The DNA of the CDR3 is TGTGCCAGCACCTTTGGGGGGGACAGTCGTTACTTT. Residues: CASTFGGDSRYF.

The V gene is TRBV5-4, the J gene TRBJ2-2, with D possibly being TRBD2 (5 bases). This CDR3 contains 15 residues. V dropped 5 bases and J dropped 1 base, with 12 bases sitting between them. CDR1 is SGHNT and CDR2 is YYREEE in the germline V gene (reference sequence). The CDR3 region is CASSNMRVNTGELFF. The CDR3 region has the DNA TGTGCCAGCAGTAACATGAGGGTGAACACCGGGGAGCTGTTTTTT.

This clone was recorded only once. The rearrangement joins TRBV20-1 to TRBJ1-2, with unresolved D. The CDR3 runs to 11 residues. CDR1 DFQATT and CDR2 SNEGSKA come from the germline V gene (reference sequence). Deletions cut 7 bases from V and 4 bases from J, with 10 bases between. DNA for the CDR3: TGCAGTGGAAAGGTTCTCTATGGCTACACCTTC. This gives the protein CSGKVLYGYTF.